Listed below are T cell receptor beta chains from one sample, sequenced in a study of blood T cell repertoires in COVID-19. TCRdb's copy holds only in-frame clones and misses some; the assay was immunoSEQ multiplex PCR. The data contain hundreds of thousands of clones, around 86% of them singletons. Sequenced input: peripheral blood. The receptors originated from a man between 70 and 80 years old with acute or convalescent COVID-19. CDR3s include the opening cysteine and the closing phenylalanine or tryptophan. Fields, in order: V gene, clone size, D gene, J gene, CDR3 protein, CDR3 DNA. A D gene is named only where the DNA matches it firmly. The size entry is marked missing in some rows and otherwise reads once, few, many or a size class.

v_call: TRBV24-1; clone_size: .; d_call: .; j_call: TRBJ2-3; cdr3_aa: CATRGVGTDTQYF; cdr3_nt: TGTGCCACCAGGGGAGTGGGCACAGATACGCAGTATTTT
v_call: TRBV6-1; clone_size: .; d_call: .; j_call: TRBJ2-5; cdr3_aa: CASSEQQSRETQYF; cdr3_nt: TGTGCCAGCAGTGAACAGCAGTCCAGGGAGACCCAGTACTTC
v_call: TRBV27; clone_size: .; d_call: TRBD2; j_call: TRBJ2-7; cdr3_aa: CASSLFAAGGYEQYF; cdr3_nt: TGTGCCAGCAGTTTATTCGCGGCGGGGGGCTACGAGCAGTACTTC
v_call: TRBV7-2; clone_size: .; d_call: .; j_call: TRBJ2-5; cdr3_aa: CASSAMGGRETQYF; cdr3_nt: TGTGCCAGCAGCGCCATGGGGGGTCGGGAGACCCAGTACTTC
v_call: TRBV9; clone_size: few; d_call: .; j_call: TRBJ2-3; cdr3_aa: CASSVWDIEDTQYF; cdr3_nt: TGTGCCAGCAGCGTATGGGACATTGAGGATACGCAGTATTTT
v_call: TRBV5-1; clone_size: .; d_call: TRBD2; j_call: TRBJ2-2; cdr3_aa: CASSILAGDTGELFF; cdr3_nt: TGCGCCAGCAGCATACTAGCGGGGGACACCGGGGAGCTGTTTTTT
v_call: TRBV7-9; clone_size: .; d_call: TRBD1; j_call: TRBJ1-1; cdr3_aa: CASSFNRGNTEAFF; cdr3_nt: TGTGCCAGCAGCTTTAACAGGGGGAACACTGAAGCTTTCTTT
v_call: TRBV3-1/TRBV3-2; clone_size: .; d_call: TRBD1; j_call: TRBJ1-1; cdr3_aa: CASSQDVQGAPFF; cdr3_nt: TGTGCCAGCAGCCAAGATGTGCAGGGGGCGCCTTTCTTT
v_call: TRBV27; clone_size: .; d_call: TRBD2; j_call: TRBJ2-1; cdr3_aa: CASSSGLAGGRGEQFF; cdr3_nt: TGTGCCAGCAGTAGCGGACTAGCGGGGGGCCGGGGTGAGCAGTTCTTC
v_call: TRBV7-9; clone_size: .; d_call: .; j_call: TRBJ1-3; cdr3_aa: CASSLEGGHGNTIYF; cdr3_nt: TGTGCCAGCAGCTTAGAGGGCGGGCATGGAAACACCATATATTTT
v_call: TRBV6-5; clone_size: .; d_call: .; j_call: TRBJ1-1; cdr3_aa: CASSYREGRWEAFF; cdr3_nt: TGTGCCAGCAGTTATAGGGAGGGGCGATGGGAAGCTTTCTTT
v_call: TRBV3-1/TRBV3-2; clone_size: once; d_call: TRBD2; j_call: TRBJ2-3; cdr3_aa: CASSHPLTSGTDTQYF; cdr3_nt: TGTGCCAGCAGCCACCCCCTTACTAGCGGGACCGATACGCAGTATTTT
v_call: TRBV20-1; clone_size: .; d_call: TRBD2; j_call: TRBJ2-7; cdr3_aa: CSASPGGYEQYF; cdr3_nt: TGCAGTGCTAGTCCCGGGGGGTACGAGCAGTACTTC
v_call: TRBV4-3; clone_size: .; d_call: TRBD1; j_call: TRBJ1-2; cdr3_aa: CASSQEAGQGDLYGYTF; cdr3_nt: TGCGCCAGCAGCCAAGAAGCCGGACAGGGGGACCTCTATGGCTACACCTTC
v_call: TRBV11-2; clone_size: .; d_call: TRBD2; j_call: TRBJ2-5; cdr3_aa: CASSLGSSGMKTQYF; cdr3_nt: TGTGCCAGCAGCTTAGGTTCTAGCGGGATGAAGACCCAGTACTTC
v_call: TRBV7-8; clone_size: .; d_call: TRBD2; j_call: TRBJ2-5; cdr3_aa: CASRYPGPGRILYF; cdr3_nt: TGTGCCAGCAGGTACCCGGGACCCGGGAGGATTCTTTACTTC
v_call: TRBV3-1/TRBV3-2; clone_size: .; d_call: .; j_call: TRBJ2-2; cdr3_aa: CASSQSRTGELFF; cdr3_nt: TGTGCCAGCAGCCAAAGTCGGACCGGGGAGCTGTTTTTT
v_call: TRBV2; clone_size: .; d_call: .; j_call: TRBJ2-1; cdr3_aa: CASSRPVQAYNEQFF; cdr3_nt: TGTGCCAGCAGCCGTCCTGTACAAGCCTACAATGAGCAGTTCTTC
v_call: TRBV5-4; clone_size: .; d_call: .; j_call: TRBJ2-7; cdr3_aa: CASSLDRFEQYF; cdr3_nt: TGTGCCAGCAGCTTGGACAGATTCGAGCAGTACTTC
v_call: TRBV7-9; clone_size: .; d_call: TRBD1; j_call: TRBJ1-3; cdr3_aa: CASSLTGTERSGNTIYF; cdr3_nt: TGTGCCAGCAGCTTAACTGGGACAGAGCGTTCTGGAAACACCATATATTTT
v_call: TRBV7-2; clone_size: once; d_call: .; j_call: TRBJ1-1; cdr3_aa: CASSPYTEAFF; cdr3_nt: TGTGCCAGCAGCCCATACACTGAAGCTTTCTTT
v_call: TRBV6-5; clone_size: .; d_call: TRBD1; j_call: TRBJ1-4; cdr3_aa: CASSRTGDEKLFF; cdr3_nt: TGTGCCAGCAGTCGGACAGGGGATGAAAAACTGTTTTTT
v_call: TRBV11-2; clone_size: .; d_call: TRBD1; j_call: TRBJ2-3; cdr3_aa: CASSPGGLSTDTQYF; cdr3_nt: TGTGCCAGCAGTCCAGGGGGCTTAAGCACAGATACGCAGTATTTT
v_call: TRBV5-1; clone_size: .; d_call: TRBD2; j_call: TRBJ2-1; cdr3_aa: CASSWGTSGSAYNEQFF; cdr3_nt: TGCGCCAGCAGCTGGGGGACTAGCGGGAGTGCCTACAATGAGCAGTTCTTC
v_call: TRBV5-5; clone_size: .; d_call: TRBD2; j_call: TRBJ2-1; cdr3_aa: CASSWPTSGRQVNEQFF; cdr3_nt: TGTGCCAGCAGCTGGCCCACTAGCGGGAGACAGGTAAATGAGCAGTTCTTC
v_call: TRBV10-3; clone_size: .; d_call: TRBD1; j_call: TRBJ1-1; cdr3_aa: CAILGQENTEAFF; cdr3_nt: TGTGCCATTCTGGGACAGGAGAACACTGAAGCTTTCTTT
v_call: TRBV5-6; clone_size: once; d_call: TRBD2; j_call: TRBJ2-3; cdr3_aa: CASSLKGLAGITDTQYF; cdr3_nt: TGTGCCAGCAGCTTGAAGGGACTAGCGGGGATCACAGATACGCAGTATTTT
v_call: TRBV29-1; clone_size: .; d_call: .; j_call: TRBJ2-1; cdr3_aa: CSGQLNEQFF; cdr3_nt: TGCAGCGGACAGCTTAATGAGCAGTTCTTC
v_call: TRBV10-3; clone_size: .; d_call: TRBD1; j_call: TRBJ2-5; cdr3_aa: CAIGSAGGFSETQYF; cdr3_nt: TGTGCCATCGGGTCGGCAGGGGGCTTTTCAGAGACCCAGTACTTC
v_call: TRBV2; clone_size: .; d_call: TRBD1; j_call: TRBJ2-1; cdr3_aa: CASSPNEGQLSHEQFF; cdr3_nt: TGTGCCAGCAGTCCCAATGAGGGACAGCTATCCCATGAGCAGTTCTTC
v_call: TRBV9; clone_size: .; d_call: .; j_call: TRBJ2-1; cdr3_aa: CASSVGDSNEQFF; cdr3_nt: TGTGCCAGCAGCGTAGGCGATTCGAATGAGCAGTTCTTC
v_call: TRBV4-2; clone_size: many; d_call: TRBD2; j_call: TRBJ2-1; cdr3_aa: CASSQGGGGDNEQFF; cdr3_nt: TGTGCCAGCAGCCAAGGCGGCGGGGGTGACAATGAGCAGTTCTTC
v_call: TRBV20-1; clone_size: .; d_call: .; j_call: TRBJ1-1; cdr3_aa: CSARERTEAFF; cdr3_nt: TGCAGTGCTAGAGAACGGACTGAAGCTTTCTTT
v_call: TRBV2; clone_size: .; d_call: .; j_call: TRBJ1-3; cdr3_aa: CASRVTGAPGNTIYF; cdr3_nt: TGTGCCAGCAGGGTGACAGGCGCTCCCGGAAACACCATATATTTT
v_call: TRBV11-3; clone_size: .; d_call: .; j_call: TRBJ2-7; cdr3_aa: CASSLDAGEQYF; cdr3_nt: TGTGCCAGCAGCTTAGACGCGGGAGAGCAGTACTTC
v_call: TRBV21-1; clone_size: .; d_call: .; j_call: TRBJ2-3; cdr3_aa: CARGLASTDTQYF; cdr3_nt: TGTGCCAGGGGACTAGCCTCGACAGATACGCAGTATTTT
v_call: TRBV24-1; clone_size: .; d_call: TRBD1; j_call: TRBJ2-7; cdr3_aa: CATGTAYEQYF; cdr3_nt: TGTGCCACCGGGACAGCCTACGAGCAGTACTTC
v_call: TRBV28; clone_size: .; d_call: .; j_call: TRBJ2-7; cdr3_aa: CASSLLVKPSYEQYF; cdr3_nt: TGTGCCAGCAGTTTATTGGTGAAGCCTTCCTACGAGCAGTACTTC
v_call: TRBV5-1; clone_size: .; d_call: TRBD2; j_call: TRBJ2-3; cdr3_aa: CASSSLAGDTDTQYF; cdr3_nt: TGCGCCAGCAGCTCTTTAGCGGGAGACACAGATACGCAGTATTTT
v_call: TRBV6-5; clone_size: .; d_call: TRBD2; j_call: TRBJ2-3; cdr3_aa: CASREGLPRTDTQYF; cdr3_nt: TGTGCCAGCAGGGAGGGACTACCCCGCACAGATACGCAGTATTTT
v_call: TRBV5-1; clone_size: .; d_call: .; j_call: TRBJ1-1; cdr3_aa: CASSPDSRNTEAFF; cdr3_nt: TGCGCCAGCAGCCCAGACTCCCGGAACACTGAAGCTTTCTTT
v_call: TRBV28; clone_size: .; d_call: .; j_call: TRBJ1-5; cdr3_aa: CASSQTVYQPQHF; cdr3_nt: TGTGCCAGCAGCCAGACAGTTTATCAGCCCCAGCATTTT
v_call: TRBV10-2; clone_size: .; d_call: .; j_call: TRBJ2-2; cdr3_aa: CASSDRSVLITGELFF; cdr3_nt: TGCGCCAGCAGTGACAGGTCGGTTCTTATCACCGGGGAGCTGTTTTTT
v_call: TRBV5-1; clone_size: .; d_call: .; j_call: TRBJ1-4; cdr3_aa: CASSLGGRQAEKLFF; cdr3_nt: TGCGCCAGCTCATTGGGCGGACGACAGGCAGAAAAACTGTTTTTT
v_call: TRBV2; clone_size: once; d_call: TRBD1; j_call: TRBJ1-5; cdr3_aa: CASSATGGPYSNQPQHF; cdr3_nt: TGTGCCAGCAGTGCGACAGGGGGACCTTATAGCAATCAGCCCCAGCATTTT
v_call: TRBV7-2; clone_size: .; d_call: .; j_call: TRBJ2-3; cdr3_aa: CASSPGNYRTDTQYF; cdr3_nt: TGTGCCAGCAGTCCCGGTAACTACCGCACAGATACGCAGTATTTT
v_call: TRBV12-5; clone_size: .; d_call: TRBD2; j_call: TRBJ2-7; cdr3_aa: CASGLAWDYSNFSYEQYF; cdr3_nt: TGTGCTAGTGGTTTGGCCTGGGACTACTCGAATTTCTCCTACGAGCAGTACTTC
v_call: TRBV2; clone_size: .; d_call: TRBD2; j_call: TRBJ2-7; cdr3_aa: CASSSQTSGGSYEQYF; cdr3_nt: TGTGCCAGCAGTTCCCAGACTAGCGGGGGCTCCTACGAGCAGTACTTC
v_call: TRBV29-1; clone_size: .; d_call: TRBD1; j_call: TRBJ2-3; cdr3_aa: CSVVSGDRGITDTQYF; cdr3_nt: TGCAGCGTTGTTAGCGGGGACAGGGGAATCACAGATACGCAGTATTTT
v_call: TRBV6-4; clone_size: .; d_call: .; j_call: TRBJ1-6; cdr3_aa: CASRGGRGRGRHNSPLHF; cdr3_nt: TGTGCCAGCAGGGGGGGGCGAGGTCGAGGTCGCCATAATTCACCCCTCCACTTT
v_call: TRBV5-8; clone_size: few; d_call: .; j_call: TRBJ1-1; cdr3_aa: CASSLRGWGTEAFF; cdr3_nt: TGTGCCAGCAGCCTCAGGGGCTGGGGCACTGAAGCTTTCTTT
v_call: TRBV30; clone_size: .; d_call: .; j_call: TRBJ1-4; cdr3_aa: CACPGQSVNEKLFF; cdr3_nt: TGTGCCTGCCCCGGACAGAGTGTTAATGAAAAACTGTTTTTT
v_call: TRBV4-2; clone_size: .; d_call: .; j_call: TRBJ2-5; cdr3_aa: CASSLARGSQETQYF; cdr3_nt: TGTGCCAGCAGCCTCGCGAGGGGGTCCCAAGAGACCCAGTACTTC
v_call: TRBV27; clone_size: .; d_call: TRBD1; j_call: TRBJ1-3; cdr3_aa: CASSPRPGQGGNTIYF; cdr3_nt: TGTGCCAGCAGTCCCCGCCCGGGACAGGGTGGGAACACCATATATTTT
v_call: TRBV4-2; clone_size: .; d_call: .; j_call: TRBJ2-7; cdr3_aa: CASSGSADLRGEQYF; cdr3_nt: TGTGCCAGCAGCGGCTCTGCAGACCTACGGGGGGAGCAGTACTTC